The clone carrying this TCR beta chain came up a few times. The antigen remains undetermined. A read error may produce the germline difference seen at one junction end. Germline CDR1 and CDR2: SGHTA and FQGNSA. This CDR3 spans 15 amino acids. Together with a sample-barcoded 5' primer, a J-beta primer mix was included in a second PCR lasting about 7 to 11 cycles. A template-switch adaptor containing 12 random nucleotides labeled each cDNA molecule. TCRdb analysed the 5' RACE reads with MiXCR anew, one entry per CDR3 protein. The sample records roughly 1.9 million distinct CDR3 sequences, more than 35% being singletons. The sample comes from a study of blood T cells in healthy people across ages. Notes on the study in general: A greater number of naive CD4+ cells and higher diversity distinguished long-lived donors from aged donors.

The sequenced material came from blood. This sequence was found in a human donor in good health. The J gene is TRBJ2-7, the V gene TRBV7-2, with TRBD2 matching 7 bases. In nucleotides, the CDR3 is TGTGCCAGTAGCTTAGGGGCGGGGGAAAGCTACGAGCAGTACTTC. Encoded protein: CASSLGAGESYEQYF.